Presented here are 25 T cell receptor beta chains from one specimen sequenced in a study of shared clonotypes between healthy human individuals. Clones were read by immunoSEQ multiplex PCR, and TCRdb kept only the in-frame ones, dropping some. The sample yields around 640,000 clones, 90% to 97% seen once. Naive CD8 cells were CD45RO-negative, positively selected for CCR7, excluding terminally differentiated effector memory CD45RA+ cells. The material sequenced was naive CD8+ T cells sorted from blood. These receptors were obtained from a woman aged 25 to 39 in good health.

The rearrangement uses TRBV9 and TRBJ1-2, with D possibly TRBD1 on 5 matching bases. Germline CDR1 and CDR2: SGDLS and YYNGEE. The CDR3 length is 14 residues. Trimming pared 3 bases from V and 4 bases from J, leaving 13 bases between. CDR3 loop: CASSGTRDSYGYTF. CDR3 in DNA: TGTGCCAGCAGCGGGACCAGGGATTCCTATGGCTACACCTTC.

This chain joins TRBV29-1 and TRBJ2-1, with 10 nucleotides matching TRBD2. Germline CDR1 is SQVTM and CDR2 is ANQGSEA. V was pared by 7 bases and J by 8 bases, with 26 bases of the junction left unmatched. The CDR3 is 19 amino acids. In DNA, the CDR3 is TGCAGCGCCGCACCGGGACAGTACTTTCAGCGGGAGGGGTTGGATGAGCAGTTCTTC. Translation gives CSAAPGQYFQREGLDEQFF.

CDR3 bases: TGTGCCAGCAGTTTCTGGGAGGATAATTCACCCCTCCACTTT. This sequence encodes CASSFWEDNSPLHF. V usage is TRBV28 and J usage is TRBJ1-6; D gene uncertain. The V gene's germline CDR1 is MDHEN and CDR2 SYDVKM. This CDR3 is 14 amino acids long. Trimming took 3 bases from V and 5 from J, leaving 8 bases between them.

This clone was seen only once. The V and J genes are TRBV5-1 and TRBJ2-5, with D possibly TRBD2 on 5 matching bases. TRBJ2-7 explains the end of the DNA better; the J call may be wrong. The CDR3 sequence is 13 residues long. Germline V gene data show CDR1 as SGHRS and CDR2 as YFSETQ. The CDR3 nucleotides are TGCGCCAGCAGCTTACTAGACTCCTACGAGCAGTACTTC. The encoded protein is CASSLLDSYEQYF.

The genes are TRBV2 and TRBJ2-3; 9 positions match TRBD2. Germline CDR1 SNHLY, CDR2 FYNNEI. V dropped 7 bases and J dropped 2; count of bases not matched to a gene: 7. CDR3 size: 15 residues. CDR3 in amino acids: CASTRLAGYTDTQYF. CDR3 nucleotides: TGTGCCAGCACCCGGCTAGCGGGGTACACAGATACGCAGTATTTT.

The chain uses TRBV5-1 and TRBJ2-5; TRBD1 matches 7 bases. Trimming removed 6 bases from V and 3 bases from J; junction bases left unmatched: 5. The length of the CDR3 is 13 residues. CDR1 is SGHRS and CDR2 is YFSETQ in the germline V gene. CDR3 residues: CASIGQVEETQYF. The CDR3 coding sequence is TGCGCCAGCATCGGACAGGTGGAAGAGACCCAGTACTTC.

This chain links TRBV2 with TRBJ1-3, with D maybe TRBD1 (5 bases). The germline CDR1 and CDR2 sequences are SNHLY and FYNNEI. The CDR3 runs 15 residues. Trimming took 3 bases from V and 0 from J, leaving 9 bases between them. This CDR3 is CASSDRAFSGNTIYF. CDR3 DNA: TGTGCCAGCAGTGACAGGGCCTTCTCTGGAAACACCATATATTTT.

The chain joins TRBV28 to TRBJ2-7; D is undetermined. Trimming took 7 bases from V and 0 from J, leaving 13 bases between them. Germline lookup yields CDR1 MDHEN and CDR2 SYDVKM. This CDR3 region has 14 residues. This chain's CDR3 is CASTLRTRSYEQYF. The CDR3, as DNA: TGTGCCAGCACGCTCCGGACGCGCTCCTACGAGCAGTACTTC.

The gene calls are TRBV7-9 and TRBJ1-1; D remains unclear. Per the germline V gene, CDR1 is SEHNR and CDR2 is FQNEAQ (reference sequence). Trimming took off 5 bases at V and 1 base at J, with 5 bases between the two ends. The CDR3 loop spans 12 amino acids. CDR3 loop: CASSPQNTEAFF. DNA for the CDR3: TGTGCCAGCAGCCCGCAGAACACTGAAGCTTTCTTT.

The chain is built from TRBV4-2 and TRBJ1-6; D uncertain. Germline CDR1 is LGHNA and CDR2 is YNFKEQ. The V and J ends lost 3 bases and 5 bases respectively, with 8 bases between them. The CDR3 contains 14 residues. CDR3 amino acids: CASSQGSNNSPLHF. The CDR3 DNA reads as TGTGCCAGCAGCCAGGGGTCTAATAATTCACCCCTCCACTTT.

The gene calls are TRBV6-1 and TRBJ2-3; 7 bases are a match to TRBD2. The CDR3 sequence is 15 residues long. Trimming took 4 bases from V and 6 from J; bases not matched to a gene: 10. Germline CDR1 MNHNS, CDR2 SASEGT. The CDR3 loop is CASSALAGLGDTQYF. In nucleotides, the CDR3 is TGTGCCAGCAGTGCGTTAGCGGGCTTGGGGGATACGCAGTATTTT.

This rearrangement joins TRBV15 to TRBJ1-5; TRBD1 matches at 8 bases. Germline V CDR1 and CDR2: LNHNV, YYDKDF (reference sequence). There are 15 residues in the CDR3. Trimming took 2 bases from V and 10 from J; bases not matched to a gene: 10. The CDR3 spells CATSRSTGALSPQHF. The CDR3 DNA sequence: TGTGCCACCAGCAGATCGACAGGGGCCTTGTCACCCCAGCATTTT.

J is TRBJ2-2 and V is TRBV2; unclear D gene. CDR3 size: 14 residues. Germline assignment: CDR1 SNHLY and CDR2 FYNNEI. Trimming stripped 1 base from V and 9 bases from J, with 12 bases between. The CDR3 region is CASSEEGPFRELFF. In DNA, the CDR3 is TGTGCCAGCAGTGAAGAAGGTCCGTTCAGGGAGCTGTTTTTT.

V and J are TRBV28 and TRBJ2-7; D perhaps matches TRBD2 (6 bases). The germline V gene has CDR1 MDHEN and CDR2 SYDVKM. The ends were cut back, 2 bases at V and 4 bases at J, with 12 bases in the middle. The CDR3 is 14 amino acids. For the CDR3, the DNA is TGTGCCAGCAGTTTACGCGTGCGGGGTTACGAGCAGTACTTC. This translates into CASSLRVRGYEQYF. The full variable domain, in which reference TRBV28 and TRBJ2-7 provide the parts outside the CDR3, is DVKVTQSSRYLVKRTGEKVFLECVQDMDHENMFWYRQDPGLGLRLIYFSYDVKMKEKGDIPEGYSVSREKKERFSLILESASTNQTSMYLCASSLRVRGYEQYFGPGTRLTVT.

V usage is TRBV25-1 and J usage is TRBJ2-5; D is unclear. The CDR3 has 17 amino acids. Germline CDR1 is MGHDK and CDR2 is SYGVNS. V was shortened by 2 bases and J by 11 bases, with 27 bases between the two germline ends. The DNA for the CDR3 is TGTGCCAGCAGTGAAGTACCGAAGGGTCATCAGATTACGCAGCAGTACTTC. Its translation: CASSEVPKGHQITQQYF. Variable domain in full (rest from reference TRBV25-1 and TRBJ2-5): EADIYQTPRYLVIGTGKKITLECSQTMGHDKMYWYQQDPGMELHLIHYSYGVNSTEKGDLSSESTVSRIRTEHFPLTLESARPSHTSQYLCASSEVPKGHQITQQYFGPGTRLLVL.

This rearrangement joins TRBV5-6 to TRBJ2-1; D is unclear. The CDR3 length is 12 residues. The ends were cut back, 0 bases at V and 8 bases at J, with 6 bases in the middle. Germline V gene data show CDR1 as SGHDT and CDR2 as YYEEEE. The CDR3 coding sequence is TGTGCCAGCAGCTTGGGACCCGATGAGCAGTTCTTC. Translating it yields CASSLGPDEQFF.

The gene calls are TRBV2 and TRBJ2-7; a weak D match, TRBD2 (6 bases). The CDR3 has 16 amino acids. Germline values: CDR1 SNHLY, CDR2 FYNNEI. V was shortened by 1 base and J by 2 bases, with 15 bases between the two germline ends. The CDR3 region is CASSEDRRDIPYEQYF. The CDR3 nucleotides read TGTGCCAGCAGTGAAGACCGGCGGGATATCCCCTACGAGCAGTACTTC.

This clone appeared once. The rearrangement joins TRBV6-5 to TRBJ1-1; possible D gene TRBD1, 5 bases. CDR3 length: 15 residues. V lost 0 bases and J lost 7, with 15 bases in between. CDR1 MNHEY and CDR2 SVGAGI come from the germline V gene. CDR3 in amino acids: CASSYSLPGDGEAFF. The DNA of the CDR3 is TGTGCCAGCAGTTACTCGCTACCCGGGGACGGTGAAGCTTTCTTT.

The J gene is TRBJ2-3, the V gene TRBV5-8; 8 bases line up with TRBD2. The length of the CDR3 is 16 residues. Germline assignment: CDR1 SGHTS and CDR2 YDEGEE. The V gene end was trimmed by 4 bases and the J gene end by 4 bases; junction bases not matched to a gene: 11. Here the CDR3 DNA reads TGTGCCAGCAGCCCGTTAGCGGGATTCGCAGCAGATACGCAGTATTTT. Its translation is CASSPLAGFAADTQYF. The variable domain in full, completed from reference TRBV5-8 and TRBJ2-3, reads EAGVTQSPTHLIKTRGQQATLRCSPISGHTSVYWYQQALGLGLQFLLWYDEGEERNRGNFPPRFSGRQFPNYSSELNVNALELEDSALYLCASSPLAGFAADTQYFGPGTRLTVL.

J is TRBJ2-3 and V is TRBV9; D remains unclear. Trimming cost V 0 bases and J 2 bases, with 10 bases left between them. This CDR3 region has 15 residues. Germline CDR1 reads SGDLS; CDR2 reads YYNGEE. CDR3 DNA: TGTGCCAGCAGCGTAGATTTTCAGTACACAGATACGCAGTATTTT. Protein: CASSVDFQYTDTQYF.

The V call is TRBV6-4, the J call TRBJ2-1; 11 bases line up with TRBD2. CDR3 size: 15 residues. Unmatched junction bases numbered 7, after V lost 8 bases and J lost 4 bases. CDR1 is MRHNA and CDR2 is SNTAGT in the germline V gene. The CDR3 loop reads CASARLAGGYNEQFF. Written as DNA, the CDR3 is TGTGCCAGCGCCCGGCTAGCGGGGGGATACAATGAGCAGTTCTTC.

This chain connects TRBV2 to TRBJ2-3; 9 bases fit TRBD2. Germline CDR1 and CDR2: SNHLY and FYNNEI. The length of the CDR3 is 14 residues. Trimming at V came to 6 bases and at J to 0 bases, leaving 1 base not matched to a gene. CDR3 in amino acids: CASRLAGSTDTQYF. The CDR3 DNA is TGTGCCAGCAGGCTAGCGGGGAGCACAGATACGCAGTATTTT.

This chain links TRBV5-4 with TRBJ2-1, with a tentative D call TRBD2 (6 bases). In germline, CDR1 is SGHNT, CDR2 YYREEE (reference sequence). Trimming pared 7 bases from V and 6 bases from J, leaving 14 bases between. This CDR3 region has 13 residues. CDR3 amino acids: CASGEGTLNEQFF. The CDR3 coding sequence is TGTGCCAGCGGGGAAGGGACTCTCAATGAGCAGTTCTTC. Supplemented by reference TRBV5-4 and TRBJ2-1, the full variable domain reads ETGVTQSPTHLIKTRGQQVTLRCSSQSGHNTVSWYQQALGQGPQFIFQYYREEENGRGNFPPRFSGLQFPNYSSELNVNALELDDSALYLCASGEGTLNEQFFGPGTRLTVL.

The J gene is TRBJ1-5, the V gene TRBV27; 10 positions match TRBD1. V shed 2 bases and J 6 bases; nucleotides not matched to a gene: 1. Per the germline V gene, CDR1 is MNHEY and CDR2 is SMNVEV (reference sequence). The CDR3 has 14 amino acids. CDR3 sequence (DNA): TGTGCCAGCAGTTTAGGGACAGGGGCTCAGCCCCAGCATTTT. This gives the protein CASSLGTGAQPQHF.

With respect to this clone: Distinct nucleotide sequences in the sample also encode this CDR3. The chain is built from TRBV5-4 and TRBJ2-5, with D possibly matching TRBD2 (6 bases). CDR3 length: 13 residues. The V gene's germline CDR1 is SGHNT and CDR2 YYREEE (reference sequence). V was shortened by 5 bases and J by 1 base, with 9 bases between the two germline ends. CDR3 region: CASSRESQETQYF. The CDR3 DNA reads as TGTGCCAGCAGTCGGGAGTCCCAAGAGACCCAGTACTTC.